This TCR beta chain is from a study of T-cell memory formation after mild COVID-19. Study-wide context: TCR clustering was largely donor specific.

Whole-study findings and limits: There was a balanced CD4/CD8 profile in clones contracting day 15 to 85, and later expanders leaned CD4+. Cross-reactive memory seemingly joined, as some responding clones were found in pre-infection memory.

V lost 0 bases, J lost 4 bases, and 18 bases lay in between. In germline, CDR1 is DFQATT, CDR2 SNEGSKA (reference sequence). The CDR3 has 16 residues. MiXCR was run by TCRdb on the 5' RACE reads, yielding one entry per CDR3 protein. The repertoire holds roughly 600,000 distinct CDR3 sequences, about 20% seen once, with more than 10% in the top ten. A word on this clonotype: The target antigen is unknown.

The clonotype comes from an adult woman who had mild COVID-19 (a few samples of this study predate the infection). Cell type and time point are not known. The sequencing sample was made of PBMCs or a T cell subset sorted from them (not recorded which). The genes are TRBV20-1 and TRBJ1-2, with a possible D match to TRBD1 (5 bases). DNA for the CDR3: TGCAGTGCTAGAGACCTTTCGACAGCCGCCTCCTATGGCTACACCTTC. It codes for CSARDLSTAASYGYTF.